The T cell receptor beta chain described here comes from a study of CD8 T cells in Susac syndrome. The junction had 12 bases not matched to a gene; V was cut back by 5 bases and J by 7 bases. Looked up from germline, CDR1 is MNHEY and CDR2 is SVGEGT. The CDR3 loop spans 16 amino acids. Random hexamers were used to reverse transcribe an amount of about 0.45 to 1 ug RNA. One entry per CDR3 protein results from TCRdb running MiXCR on the immunoSEQ multiplex PCR reads. There are around 270,000 distinct CDR3 sequences in the sample; roughly 85% occur only once, and 0.2% to 0.25% lies in the top ten. This receptor was taken from a human donor with multiple sclerosis. The rearrangement joins TRBV6-2 or TRBV6-3 to TRBJ2-1, with 9 bases identical to TRBD2. The sample was CD8+ T cells from PBMCs. Written as DNA, the CDR3 is TGTGCCAGCAGTACAATAGCGGGAGTATCGGGAAATGAGCAGTTCTTC. Translating gives CASSTIAGVSGNEQFF.